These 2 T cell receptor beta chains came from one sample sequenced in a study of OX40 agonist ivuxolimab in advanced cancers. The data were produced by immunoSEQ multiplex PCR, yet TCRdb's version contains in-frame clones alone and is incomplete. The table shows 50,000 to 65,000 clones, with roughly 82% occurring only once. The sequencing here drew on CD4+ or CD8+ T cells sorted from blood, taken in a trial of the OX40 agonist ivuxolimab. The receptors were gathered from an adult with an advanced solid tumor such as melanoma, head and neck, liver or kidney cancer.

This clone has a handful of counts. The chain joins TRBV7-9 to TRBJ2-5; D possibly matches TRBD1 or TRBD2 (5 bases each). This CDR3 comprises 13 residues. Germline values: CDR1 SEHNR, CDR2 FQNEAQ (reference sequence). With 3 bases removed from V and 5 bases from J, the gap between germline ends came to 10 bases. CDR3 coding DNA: TGTGCCAGCAGCTTGGGGGTTGGTGAGACCCAGTACTTC. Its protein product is CASSLGVGETQYF. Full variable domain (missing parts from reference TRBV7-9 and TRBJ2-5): DTGVSQNPRHKITKRGQNVTFRCDPISEHNRLYWYRQTLGQGPEFLTYFQNEAQLEKSRLLSDRFSAERPKGSFSTLEIQRTEQGDSAMYLCASSLGVGETQYFGPGTRLLVL.

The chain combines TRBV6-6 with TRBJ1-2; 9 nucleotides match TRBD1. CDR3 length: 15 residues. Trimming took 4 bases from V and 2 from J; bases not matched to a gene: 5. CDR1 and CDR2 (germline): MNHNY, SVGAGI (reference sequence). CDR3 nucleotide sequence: TGTGCCAGCAGTTCCTCCGGACAGGGGAACTATGGCTACACCTTC. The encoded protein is CASSSSGQGNYGYTF.